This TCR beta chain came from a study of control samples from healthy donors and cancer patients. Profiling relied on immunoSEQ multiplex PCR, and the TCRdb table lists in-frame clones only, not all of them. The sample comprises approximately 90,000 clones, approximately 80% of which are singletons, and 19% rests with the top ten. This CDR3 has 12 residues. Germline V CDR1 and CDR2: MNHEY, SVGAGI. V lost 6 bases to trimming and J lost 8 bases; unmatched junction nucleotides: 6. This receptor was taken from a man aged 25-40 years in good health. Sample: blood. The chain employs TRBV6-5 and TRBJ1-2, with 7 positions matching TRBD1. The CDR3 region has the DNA TGTGCCAGCAGACAGACAGGGAAGGGCTACACCTTC. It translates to CASRQTGKGYTF.